A selection of T cell receptor beta chains follows, all from one sample in a study of T cells in Graves' hyperthyroidism and ophthalmopathy. One entry per CDR3 protein results from TCRdb running MiXCR on the multiplex PCR reads. The repertoire includes a few hundred thousand distinct CDR3 sequences, roughly 20% of them detected once, and 64% sits in the top ten. Sequencing was performed on blood. These TCRs come from a man younger than 40 with Graves' ophthalmopathy. Both conserved end residues are part of each CDR3. D genes are given only for firm matches. Part of the rows lack a size; the others show once, few, many or a class for expanded clones.

clone_size: many; v_call: TRBV3-1; d_call: .; cdr3_length: 16; j_call: TRBJ2-2; cdr3_nt: TGTGCCAGCAGCCAGCCGCGTTCGAGGGACACCGGGGAGCTGTTTTTT; cdr3_aa: CASSQPRSRDTGELFF
clone_size: few; v_call: TRBV27; d_call: .; cdr3_length: 14; j_call: TRBJ1-5; cdr3_nt: TGTGCCAGCAGTTTGGGACGGTTAAATCAGCCCCAGCATTTT; cdr3_aa: CASSLGRLNQPQHF
clone_size: .; v_call: TRBV20-1; d_call: .; cdr3_length: 15; j_call: TRBJ2-1; cdr3_nt: TGCAGTGCTAAGATCCGGGACCAGACCTACAGTGAGCAGTTCTTC; cdr3_aa: CSAKIRDQTYSEQFF
clone_size: .; v_call: TRBV20-1; d_call: .; cdr3_length: 15; j_call: TRBJ1-1; cdr3_nt: TGCAGTGCTAGAGGTGGTCACGGTAAGAACACTGAAGCTTTCTTT; cdr3_aa: CSARGGHGKNTEAFF
clone_size: many; v_call: TRBV5-6; d_call: .; cdr3_length: 11; j_call: TRBJ2-7; cdr3_nt: TGTGCCAGCAGGGGGGGAGGCGAGCAGTACTTC; cdr3_aa: CASRGGGEQYF
clone_size: many; v_call: TRBV7-8; d_call: .; cdr3_length: 15; j_call: TRBJ2-3; cdr3_nt: TGTGCCAGCAGCTTACGTGGGACTTTCACAGATACGCAGTATTTT; cdr3_aa: CASSLRGTFTDTQYF
clone_size: .; v_call: TRBV7-9; d_call: TRBD2; cdr3_length: 18; j_call: TRBJ2-1; cdr3_nt: TGTGCCAGCAGCTTAGGGTTTTTGGCTAGCGGGAGAGAGACTGAGCAGTTCTTC; cdr3_aa: CASSLGFLASGRETEQFF
clone_size: .; v_call: TRBV7-6; d_call: .; cdr3_length: 14; j_call: TRBJ2-7; cdr3_nt: TGTGCCAGCAGCGACCCGACAGGCAACTACGAGCAGTACTTC; cdr3_aa: CASSDPTGNYEQYF
clone_size: .; v_call: TRBV2; d_call: .; cdr3_length: 15; j_call: TRBJ2-1; cdr3_nt: TGTGCCAGCAGTAAAGGGGCAGGGAATTACAATGAGCAGTTCTTC; cdr3_aa: CASSKGAGNYNEQFF
clone_size: .; v_call: TRBV11-2; d_call: .; cdr3_length: 13; j_call: TRBJ2-7; cdr3_nt: TGTGCCAGCAGCTTAGACAGGGGATCCGAGCAGTACTTC; cdr3_aa: CASSLDRGSEQYF
clone_size: .; v_call: TRBV5-5; d_call: .; cdr3_length: 14; j_call: TRBJ1-2; cdr3_nt: TGTGCCAGCAGCCTAGGTGCTCCAGCCTATGGCTACACCTTC; cdr3_aa: CASSLGAPAYGYTF
clone_size: few; v_call: TRBV6-1; d_call: TRBD1; cdr3_length: 14; j_call: TRBJ2-7; cdr3_nt: TGTGCCAGCAGCGGATACAGGGGCCAGTACGAGCAGTACTTC; cdr3_aa: CASSGYRGQYEQYF
clone_size: .; v_call: TRBV4-2; d_call: .; cdr3_length: 17; j_call: TRBJ1-5; cdr3_nt: TGTGCCAGCAGCCAAGCCTGGGGGGTCCATAGCAATCAGCCCCAGCATTTT; cdr3_aa: CASSQAWGVHSNQPQHF
clone_size: many; v_call: TRBV5-1; d_call: TRBD2; cdr3_length: 16; j_call: TRBJ2-1; cdr3_nt: TGCGCCAGCAGCCCTATAGCGGGAGAGGGTACCAATGAGCAGTTCTTC; cdr3_aa: CASSPIAGEGTNEQFF
clone_size: once; v_call: TRBV4-2; d_call: .; cdr3_length: 16; j_call: TRBJ1-3; cdr3_nt: TGTGCCAGCAGCCAGGTCACAGGAGACTCTGGAAACACCATATATTTT; cdr3_aa: CASSQVTGDSGNTIYF
clone_size: few; v_call: TRBV20-1; d_call: .; cdr3_length: 14; j_call: TRBJ2-1; cdr3_nt: TGCAGTGCTATCTACACGAGCTCCTACAATGAGCAGTTCTTC; cdr3_aa: CSAIYTSSYNEQFF
clone_size: .; v_call: TRBV5-6; d_call: .; cdr3_length: 16; j_call: TRBJ2-1; cdr3_nt: TGTGCCAGCAGCCCCGTGGGTGGGGGCTCCTACAATGAGCAGTTCTTC; cdr3_aa: CASSPVGGGSYNEQFF
clone_size: .; v_call: TRBV19; d_call: .; cdr3_length: 14; j_call: TRBJ2-7; cdr3_nt: TGTGCCAGTAGTATGGCAGGGGCAGCCTACGAGCAGTACTTC; cdr3_aa: CASSMAGAAYEQYF
clone_size: .; v_call: TRBV5-1; d_call: TRBD2; cdr3_length: 14; j_call: TRBJ2-1; cdr3_nt: TGCGCCAGCAGCGGGACTAGCGACTACAATGAGCAGTTCTTC; cdr3_aa: CASSGTSDYNEQFF
clone_size: .; v_call: TRBV11-2; d_call: .; cdr3_length: 13; j_call: TRBJ2-2; cdr3_nt: TGTGCCAGCAGCTTACACAGGTCCGGGGAGCTGTTTTTT; cdr3_aa: CASSLHRSGELFF
clone_size: few; v_call: TRBV5-1; d_call: TRBD2; cdr3_length: 13; j_call: TRBJ2-7; cdr3_nt: TGCGCCAGCCGACGGACTAGCGGTTACGAGCAGTACTTC; cdr3_aa: CASRRTSGYEQYF
clone_size: few; v_call: TRBV30; d_call: TRBD1; cdr3_length: 13; j_call: TRBJ2-3; cdr3_nt: TGTGCCTGGACTCGGCAGGGGGTCGATACGCAGTATTTT; cdr3_aa: CAWTRQGVDTQYF
clone_size: few; v_call: TRBV28; d_call: TRBD1; cdr3_length: 12; j_call: TRBJ1-1; cdr3_nt: TGTGCCAGCAGAACAGGGGGCCCTGAAGCTTTCTTT; cdr3_aa: CASRTGGPEAFF
clone_size: .; v_call: TRBV10-3; d_call: .; cdr3_length: 16; j_call: TRBJ2-1; cdr3_nt: TGTGCCATCAGTGACCCCAGGGACTTTACGAACAATGAGCAGTTCTTC; cdr3_aa: CAISDPRDFTNNEQFF
clone_size: .; v_call: TRBV12-3/TRBV12-4; d_call: .; cdr3_length: 14; j_call: TRBJ2-1; cdr3_nt: TGTGCCAGCAGAGGAAGCCTAAGGGGCAATGAGCAGCTCTTC; cdr3_aa: CASRGSLRGNEQLF
clone_size: many; v_call: TRBV5-1; d_call: TRBD1; cdr3_length: 14; j_call: TRBJ2-1; cdr3_nt: TGCGCCAGCAGCGACCGGGACAGGTTTTGGGAGCAGTTCTTC; cdr3_aa: CASSDRDRFWEQFF
clone_size: few; v_call: TRBV5-1; d_call: .; cdr3_length: 16; j_call: TRBJ2-7; cdr3_nt: TGCGCCAGCAGCTTGTTTTCGGACAGCTTACCCTACGAGCAGTACTTC; cdr3_aa: CASSLFSDSLPYEQYF